A single sample is the source of the 11 T cell receptor beta chains below, sequenced in a study of blood T cells in healthy people across ages. With a J-beta primer mix and a sample-barcoded 5' primer, a second PCR ran 7 to 11 cycles. One entry per CDR3 protein, called by TCRdb with MiXCR from the 5' RACE reads. Of just over 1 million distinct CDR3 sequences listed, under 55% are singletons. The sequencing input was blood. These receptors originate from a woman aged 60 to 75 in good health.

This sequence joins TRBV27 and TRBJ1-5; no clear D. The length of the CDR3 is 12 residues. The germline V gene encodes CDR1 MNHEY and CDR2 SMNVEV (reference sequence). Trimming removed 6 bases at V and 6 bases at J, with 9 bases between. The CDR3 region is CASRFLGQPQHF. The CDR3 region has the DNA TGTGCCAGCAGGTTCCTAGGTCAGCCCCAGCATTTT.

The V call is TRBV6-2 or TRBV6-3, the J call TRBJ2-7; D is unresolved. The CDR3 length is 12 residues. Germline assignment: CDR1 MNHEY and CDR2 SVGEGT. Trimming pared 4 bases from V and 4 bases from J, leaving 8 bases between. In DNA form, the CDR3 reads TGTGCCAGCAGTTCCCCTGAGTACGAGCAGTACTTC. Encoded protein: CASSSPEYEQYF.

V gene TRBV12-3 or TRBV12-4 combines with J gene TRBJ2-2; TRBD2 matches 7 bases. After removal of 4 bases from V and 4 bases from J, the junction contained 6 bases not matched to a gene. The CDR3 is made up of 15 amino acids. The chain's CDR3 is CASSSLAKFTGELFF. DNA for the CDR3: TGTGCCAGCAGTTCACTAGCGAAGTTCACCGGGGAGCTGTTTTTT.

The genes are TRBV7-2 and TRBJ2-5; 8 bases align to TRBD2. Germline loops: CDR1 SGHTA, CDR2 FQGNSA. With V trimmed by 1 base and J by 13 bases, 8 bases remained unmatched. This CDR3 contains 13 residues. The CDR3 DNA sequence: TGTGCCAGCAGCTTAGGGGGGACTAGTCATCCGTACTTC. Protein sequence: CASSLGGTSHPYF.

The chain links TRBV7-8 to TRBJ2-7; 7 nucleotides match TRBD2. The ends lost 4 bases at V and 4 bases at J; junction bases unmatched: 13. The CDR3 runs 16 residues. Germline CDR1 SGHVS, CDR2 FQNEAQ. In nucleotides, the CDR3 is TGTGCCAGCAGCTCCCCCGCGGGAGTGTTCTGGTACGAGCAGTACTTC. This translates into CASSSPAGVFWYEQYF.

The chain carries TRBV20-1 and TRBJ2-1; 7 nucleotides line up with TRBD2. In germline, CDR1 is DFQATT, CDR2 SNEGSKA (reference sequence). The CDR3 covers 14 residues. Here the CDR3 reads CSRPGGNSYNEQFF. Here the CDR3 DNA reads TGCAGCAGACCCGGGGGGAACTCCTACAATGAGCAGTTCTTC.

The DNA for the CDR3 is TGTGCCAGCATGCAGGGGTCGAACACTGAAGCTTTCTTT. Encoded protein: CASMQGSNTEAFF. This chain joins TRBV6-6 and TRBJ1-1, with a possible D match to TRBD1 (6 bases). CDR3 length: 13 amino acids. V was trimmed by 7 bases and J by 1 base, leaving 10 bases between them. Germline CDR1 MNHNY, CDR2 SVGAGI (reference sequence).

This clonotype was observed a handful of times. The J gene is TRBJ2-1, the V gene TRBV9; 12 bases align to TRBD2. Looked up from germline, CDR1 is SGDLS and CDR2 is YYNGEE. J lost 7 bases, V lost 0 bases, and 8 bases had no gene match. The CDR3 has 17 amino acids. The CDR3 protein is CASSVAPSGRARNEQFF. DNA of the CDR3: TGTGCCAGCAGCGTAGCCCCTAGCGGGAGGGCCAGGAATGAGCAGTTCTTC.

For this clonotype: A much bigger clone sits one base away, suggesting this may be a read error. V is TRBV29-1 and J is TRBJ1-1, with 8 positions matching TRBD1. Losses at the gene ends were 4 bases for V and 5 bases for J; bases not matched to a gene: 9. Germline loops: CDR1 SQVTM, CDR2 ANQGSEA. CDR3 length: 14 residues. This CDR3 reads CSVVYKTGVTEAFF. DNA for the CDR3: TGCAGCGTTGTGTATAAGACAGGGGTAACTGAAGCTTTCTTT.

The chain combines TRBV6-2 or TRBV6-3 with TRBJ2-1; D not certain. CDR1 is MNHEY, CDR2 SVGEGT, per germline. Trimming pared 1 base from V and 9 bases from J, leaving 16 bases between. The CDR3 runs 15 residues. CDR3 coding DNA: TGTGCCAGCAGTTACTACGCCCGGGCCCTCGCTGAGCAGTTCTTC. Translating gives CASSYYARALAEQFF.

This clonotype showed up just a few times. The J gene is TRBJ2-3, the V gene TRBV20-1, with 8 bases matching TRBD2. V dropped 3 bases and J dropped 2; count of bases not matched to a gene: 7. CDR3 length: 15 residues. Germline V gene lookup returns CDR1 DFQATT and CDR2 SNEGSKA (reference sequence). CDR3 amino acids: CSASQRERNTDTQYF. CDR3 DNA sequence: TGCAGTGCTAGCCAGCGGGAGCGGAACACAGATACGCAGTATTTT.